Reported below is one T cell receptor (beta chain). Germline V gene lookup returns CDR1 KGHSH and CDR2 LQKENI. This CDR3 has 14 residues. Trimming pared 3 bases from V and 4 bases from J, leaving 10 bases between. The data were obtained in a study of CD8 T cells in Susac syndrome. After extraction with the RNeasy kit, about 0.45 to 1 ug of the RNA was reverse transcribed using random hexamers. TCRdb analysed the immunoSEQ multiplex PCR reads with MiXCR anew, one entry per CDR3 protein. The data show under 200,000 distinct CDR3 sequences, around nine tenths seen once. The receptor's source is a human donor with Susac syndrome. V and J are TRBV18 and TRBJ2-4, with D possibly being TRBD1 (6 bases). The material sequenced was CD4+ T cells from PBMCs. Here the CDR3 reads CASSPTGLKNIQYF. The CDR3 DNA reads TGTGCCAGCTCACCGACAGGCTTGAAAAACATTCAGTACTTC.